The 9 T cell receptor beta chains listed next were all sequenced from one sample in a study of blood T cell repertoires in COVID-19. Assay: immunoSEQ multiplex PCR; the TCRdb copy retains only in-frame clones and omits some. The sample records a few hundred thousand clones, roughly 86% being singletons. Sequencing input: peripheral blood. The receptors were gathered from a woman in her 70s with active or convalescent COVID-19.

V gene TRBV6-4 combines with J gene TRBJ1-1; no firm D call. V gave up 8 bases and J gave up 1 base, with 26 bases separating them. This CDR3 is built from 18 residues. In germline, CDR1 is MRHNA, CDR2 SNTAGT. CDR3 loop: CASGQQAGGGETNTEAFF. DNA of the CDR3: TGTGCCAGCGGCCAGCAAGCCGGAGGAGGTGAGACGAACACTGAAGCTTTCTTT.

CDR3 coding DNA: TGTGCCAGCAGTTTCGGGGGGACAGGGACCGAAGCTTTCTTT. Translation gives CASSFGGTGTEAFF. J is TRBJ1-1 and V is TRBV6-2 or TRBV6-3, with TRBD1 matching 9 bases. With 4 bases clipped from V and 8 bases from J, the junction kept 8 bases outside the gene matches. The CDR3 is 14 residues long. Germline loops: CDR1 MNHEY, CDR2 SVGEGT.

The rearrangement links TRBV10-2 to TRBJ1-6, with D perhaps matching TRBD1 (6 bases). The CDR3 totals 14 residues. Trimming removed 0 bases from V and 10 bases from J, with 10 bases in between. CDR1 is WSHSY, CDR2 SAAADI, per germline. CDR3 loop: CASSESRGSSPLHF. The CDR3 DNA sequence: TGCGCCAGCAGTGAGTCGAGGGGGAGCTCACCCCTCCACTTT.

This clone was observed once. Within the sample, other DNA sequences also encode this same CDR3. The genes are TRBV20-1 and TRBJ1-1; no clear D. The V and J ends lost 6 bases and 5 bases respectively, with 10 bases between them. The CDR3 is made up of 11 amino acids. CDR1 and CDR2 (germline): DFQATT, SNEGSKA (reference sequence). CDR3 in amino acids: CSARSGTEAFF. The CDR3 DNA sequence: TGCAGTGCCCGCTCGGGAACTGAAGCTTTCTTT.

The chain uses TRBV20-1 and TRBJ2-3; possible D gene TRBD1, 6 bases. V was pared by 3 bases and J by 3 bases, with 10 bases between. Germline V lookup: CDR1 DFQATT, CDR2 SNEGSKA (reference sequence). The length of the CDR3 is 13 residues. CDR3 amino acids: CSASAQGTDTQYF. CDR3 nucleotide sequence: TGCAGTGCTAGTGCACAGGGAACAGATACGCAGTATTTT.

CDR3 coding DNA: TGTGCCAGTAGTCCTCAGGGGGTAGGGGCCAACGTCCTGACTTTC. This encodes CASSPQGVGANVLTF. This chain joins TRBV19 and TRBJ2-6; the match to TRBD1 covers 7 bases. This CDR3 contains 15 residues. Germline V gene lookup returns CDR1 LNHDA and CDR2 SQIVND (reference sequence). V was clipped by 5 bases and J by 4 bases; unmatched bases: 5. The entire variable domain, with the rest obtained from reference TRBV19 and TRBJ2-6, is as follows: DGGITQSPKYLFRKEGQNVTLSCEQNLNHDAMYWYRQDPGQGLRLIYYSQIVNDFQKGDIAEGYSVSREKKESFPLTVTSAQKNPTAFYLCASSPQGVGANVLTFGAGSRLTVL.

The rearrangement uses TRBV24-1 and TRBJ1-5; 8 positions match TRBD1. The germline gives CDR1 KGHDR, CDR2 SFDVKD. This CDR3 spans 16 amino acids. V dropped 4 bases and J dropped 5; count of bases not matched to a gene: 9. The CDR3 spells CATSDPRDRRDQPQHF. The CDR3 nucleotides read TGTGCCACCAGTGACCCCCGGGACAGGAGGGATCAGCCCCAGCATTTT.

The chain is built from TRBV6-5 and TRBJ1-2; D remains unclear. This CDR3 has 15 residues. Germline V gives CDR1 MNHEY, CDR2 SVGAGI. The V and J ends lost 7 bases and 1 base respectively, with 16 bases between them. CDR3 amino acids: CASIRSISGNYGYTF. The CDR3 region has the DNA TGTGCCAGCATTAGAAGTATATCCGGTAACTATGGCTACACCTTC.

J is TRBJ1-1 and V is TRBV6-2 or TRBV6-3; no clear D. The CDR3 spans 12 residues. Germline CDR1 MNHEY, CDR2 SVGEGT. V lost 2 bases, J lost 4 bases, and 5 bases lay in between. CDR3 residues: CASSYIGTEAFF. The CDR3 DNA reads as TGTGCCAGCAGTTACATCGGCACTGAAGCTTTCTTT.